This TCR beta chain was retrieved from a study of preoperative IRX-2 immunotherapy in early breast cancer. TCRdb keeps only in-frame clones here, not all; method: immunoSEQ multiplex PCR. Of about 98,000 clones listed, 70% to 90% were seen once; the top ten hold roughly 2%. The junction had 11 bases not matched to a gene; V was cut back by 6 bases and J by 0 bases. The germline CDR1 and CDR2 sequences are MDHEN and SYDVKM. There are 17 residues in the CDR3. Treatment here: preoperative locoregional IRX-2 cytokine immunotherapy. Samples came from a phase Ib trial of preoperative locoregional IRX-2 cytokine immunotherapy.

V is TRBV28 and J is TRBJ1-5; 7 bases map to TRBD1. This receptor was obtained from a human donor with breast cancer. Sequencing was performed on tumor tissue, taken after IRX-2 immunotherapy. The CDR3 region is CASRGGQAITSNQPQHF. CDR3 bases: TGTGCCAGCAGGGGAGGACAGGCGATAACTAGCAATCAGCCCCAGCATTTT.